Presented here are 14 T cell receptor beta chains from one specimen sequenced in a study of cytomegalovirus exposure and HLA in healthy donors. Clones were read by immunoSEQ multiplex PCR, and TCRdb kept only the in-frame ones, dropping some. There are about 58,000 clones in the sample; roughly 90% occur only once, and about 0.95% lies in the top ten. The sequencing input was PBMCs. The receptor source for this set is a man in his late teens or twenties in good health and CMV-seronegative.

The chain couples TRBV5-6 to TRBJ2-7; 7 bases match TRBD2. This CDR3 is built from 16 residues. The germline gives CDR1 SGHDT, CDR2 YYEEEE. J was trimmed by 4 bases and V by 2 bases; bases with no gene match: 12. CDR3 DNA: TGTGCCAGCAGCTTCGTAAATAGCGGGTCGGGATACGAGCAGTACTTC. It specifies CASSFVNSGSGYEQYF.

This clone showed up just once. The CDR3 bases are TGTGCCAGCAGTCCACGGGTTCCCGTGTATAGCACCTTC. It encodes CASSPRVPVYSTF. The chain joins TRBV28 to TRBJ1-2; D not certain. Germline V gene sequence: CDR1 MDHEN, CDR2 SYDVKM. The CDR3 sequence is 13 residues long. V was cut by 5 bases and J by 13 bases, with 20 bases left in between.

The genes are TRBV5-1 and TRBJ2-7, with TRBD2 matching 14 bases. The germline gives CDR1 SGHRS, CDR2 YFSETQ. Trimming took 4 bases from V and 12 from J; bases not matched to a gene: 6. This CDR3 is 13 amino acids long. This CDR3 reads CASSLGTSGRLYF. The CDR3 region has the DNA TGCGCCAGCAGCCTCGGGACTAGCGGGAGACTGTACTTC.

The V call is TRBV7-8, the J call TRBJ2-7; perhaps TRBD1 as D (6 bases). The CDR3 is 15 residues long. V lost 4 bases and J lost 5, with 18 bases in between. Germline CDR1 and CDR2: SGHVS and FQNEAQ. The chain's CDR3 is CASSYEQGGSDEQYF. The CDR3 DNA is TGTGCCAGCAGCTATGAACAGGGTGGCAGTGACGAGCAGTACTTC.

The CDR3 DNA follows: TGTGCCAGCAGTGGGGACAGACAAGAGACCCAGTACTTC. This translates into CASSGDRQETQYF. This rearrangement joins TRBV2 to TRBJ2-5; 7 nucleotides line up with TRBD1. Germline V gene data show CDR1 as SNHLY and CDR2 as FYNNEI. The V and J ends lost 4 bases and 2 bases, in that order; junction bases with no gene match: 1. This CDR3 is 13 amino acids long.

For the CDR3, the DNA is TGTGCCAGCAGTTTGCGTGAAAAACTGTTTTTT. Translated: CASSLREKLFF. The chain recombines TRBV28 with TRBJ1-4; no clear D. The CDR3 runs to 11 residues. Trimming shortened V by 3 bases and J by 7 bases, and 3 bases separated the two germline ends. Germline V lookup: CDR1 MDHEN, CDR2 SYDVKM.

The chain employs TRBV29-1 and TRBJ1-1, with D possibly being TRBD1 (5 bases). The CDR3 totals 15 residues. Per germline, CDR1 SQVTM and CDR2 ANQGSEA. Trimming shortened V by 1 base and J by 3 bases, and 15 bases separated the two germline ends. Here the CDR3 DNA reads TGCAGCGTTGAAGGTCCTGGGGGGATCGACACTGAAGCTTTCTTT. Residues: CSVEGPGGIDTEAFF.

The genes are TRBV28 and TRBJ1-5, with D hard to call. This CDR3 has 15 amino acids. V gave up 5 bases and J gave up 4 bases, with 15 bases separating them. The germline V gene has CDR1 MDHEN and CDR2 SYDVKM. The CDR3 protein is CASSPGGLGNQPQHF. CDR3 DNA sequence: TGTGCCAGCAGTCCGGGAGGTTTAGGTAATCAGCCCCAGCATTTT.

V gene TRBV7-2 combines with J gene TRBJ2-6; the match to TRBD2 covers 10 bases. CDR1 SGHTA and CDR2 FQGNSA come from the germline V gene. CDR3 length: 17 amino acids. After removal of 6 bases from V and 1 base from J, the junction contained 6 bases not matched to a gene. The CDR3 nucleotides are TGTGCCAGCAGATCAGCGGGAGGGGGATCTGGGGCCAACGTCCTGACTTTC. This encodes CASRSAGGGSGANVLTF.

The chain recombines TRBV15 with TRBJ2-3; D is ambiguous. The CDR3 is 14 residues long. The germline gives CDR1 LNHNV, CDR2 YYDKDF (reference sequence). V lost 0 bases and J 6 bases, leaving 10 bases between the germline ends. The CDR3 is CATSRDLGFDTQYF. Here the CDR3 DNA reads TGTGCCACCAGCAGAGATCTCGGGTTTGATACGCAGTATTTT.

The chain uses TRBV14 and TRBJ2-7; D not certain. Germline values: CDR1 SGHDN, CDR2 FVKESK. The CDR3 runs 13 residues. Deletions cut 0 bases from V and 5 bases from J, with 8 bases between. CDR3 region: CASSQETPDEQYF. The CDR3 nucleotides are TGTGCCAGCAGCCAAGAAACTCCGGACGAGCAGTACTTC.

This clone is a singleton in its sample. The chain employs TRBV4-2 and TRBJ2-1, with 12 bases aligning to TRBD2. CDR3 size: 16 residues. The germline gives CDR1 LGHNA, CDR2 YNFKEQ. Trimming took 4 bases from V and 7 from J; bases not matched to a gene: 8. The CDR3 DNA follows: TGTGCCAGCAGCCTTCACCCGGGACTAGCGGGTAATGAGCAGTTCTTC. Translating it yields CASSLHPGLAGNEQFF.

In this sample, this clone turned up a few times. The chain links TRBV29-1 to TRBJ1-1; tentatively, D is TRBD1 (6 bases). Germline V gene data show CDR1 as SQVTM and CDR2 as ANQGSEA. There are 14 residues in the CDR3. Trimming cost V 7 bases and J 0 bases, with 15 bases left between them. Here the CDR3 DNA reads TGCAGCGGCGCACAGGGACGGATGAACACTGAAGCTTTCTTT. Its protein is CSGAQGRMNTEAFF.

In this sample, this clone turned up a few times. This chain's CDR3 is CASSYSGPSSYEQYF. In DNA, the CDR3 is TGTGCCAGCAGTTACTCGGGGCCAAGCTCCTACGAGCAGTACTTC. V gene TRBV6-5 combines with J gene TRBJ2-7; TRBD1 might be the D (5 bases). The CDR3 runs to 15 residues. Germline CDR1 reads MNHEY; CDR2 reads SVGAGI. Between the trimmed V and J ends, which lost 0 bases and 0 bases, there was a span of 9 bases.